The clone carrying this T cell receptor beta chain was detected many times. Antigen unknown. The ends were cut back, 8 bases at V and 8 bases at J, with 24 bases in the middle. The CDR3 loop spans 16 amino acids. This specimen belongs to a study of identical twins. Study-level points and caveats: Among beta out-of-frame sequences, excess sharing between twins appeared weaker. Within cord blood, abundant beta clonotypes carried fewer insertions, but memory repertoires showed no such trend. Zero-insertion analyses might be partly confounded by invariant T cells like MAIT and iNKT.

One entry per CDR3 protein results from TCRdb running MiXCR on the 5' RACE reads. The sample includes approximately 630,000 distinct CDR3 sequences, less than 9% of them seen just once. In addition, the sample was reused for a study of yellow fever vaccine responses in identical twins. That source adds: Twins reportedly had a vaccine T cell response that seemed partly convergent, partly personalized.

This chain links TRBV12-3 or TRBV12-4 with TRBJ1-4; TRBD1 might be the D (6 bases). This clonotype was sampled from a woman between 18 and 29 years old in good health. Input material: PBMCs. The CDR3 spells CASRSLGGRGGEKLFF. CDR3 nucleotides: TGTGCCAGCCGCTCCCTAGGGGGGAGGGGGGGAGAAAAACTGTTTTTT.